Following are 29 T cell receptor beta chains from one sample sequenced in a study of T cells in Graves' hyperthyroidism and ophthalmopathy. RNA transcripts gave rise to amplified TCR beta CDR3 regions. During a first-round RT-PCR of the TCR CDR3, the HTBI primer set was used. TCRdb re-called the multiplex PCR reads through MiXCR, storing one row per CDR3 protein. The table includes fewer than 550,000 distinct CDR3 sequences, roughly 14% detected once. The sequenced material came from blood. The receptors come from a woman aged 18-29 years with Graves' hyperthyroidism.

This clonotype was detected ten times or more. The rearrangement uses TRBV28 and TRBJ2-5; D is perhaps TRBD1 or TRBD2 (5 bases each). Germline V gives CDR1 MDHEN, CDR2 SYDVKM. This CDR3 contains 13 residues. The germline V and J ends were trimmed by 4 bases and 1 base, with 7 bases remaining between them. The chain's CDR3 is CASSSGTQETQYF. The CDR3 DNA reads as TGTGCCAGCAGTTCCGGGACCCAAGAGACCCAGTACTTC. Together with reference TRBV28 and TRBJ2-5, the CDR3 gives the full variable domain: DVKVTQSSRYLVKRTGEKVFLECVQDMDHENMFWYRQDPGLGLRLIYFSYDVKMKEKGDIPEGYSVSREKKERFSLILESASTNQTSMYLCASSSGTQETQYFGPGTRLLVL.

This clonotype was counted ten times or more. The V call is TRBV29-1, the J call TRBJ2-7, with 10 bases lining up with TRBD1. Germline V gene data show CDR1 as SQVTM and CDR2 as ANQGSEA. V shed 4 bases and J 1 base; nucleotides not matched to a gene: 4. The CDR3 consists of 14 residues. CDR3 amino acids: CSVGRDRGSYEQYF. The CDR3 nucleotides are TGCAGCGTTGGCCGGGACAGGGGATCCTACGAGCAGTACTTC.

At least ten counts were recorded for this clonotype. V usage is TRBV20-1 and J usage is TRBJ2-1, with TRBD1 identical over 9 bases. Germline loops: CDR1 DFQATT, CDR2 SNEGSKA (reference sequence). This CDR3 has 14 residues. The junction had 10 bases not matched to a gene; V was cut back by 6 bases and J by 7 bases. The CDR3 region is CSALDRGMRNEQFF. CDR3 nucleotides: TGCAGTGCCCTTGACAGGGGGATGAGGAATGAGCAGTTCTTC.

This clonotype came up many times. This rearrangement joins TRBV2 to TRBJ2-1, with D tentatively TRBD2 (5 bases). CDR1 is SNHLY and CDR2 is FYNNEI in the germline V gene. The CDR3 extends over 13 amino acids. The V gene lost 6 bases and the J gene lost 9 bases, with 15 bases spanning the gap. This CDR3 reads CASSALVVAEQFF. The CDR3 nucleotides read TGTGCCAGCAGCGCACTAGTGGTGGCTGAGCAGTTCTTC.

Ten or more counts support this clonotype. Here the CDR3 DNA reads TGTGCCAGCAGTTTTTTGGCTCTCGGAGAGGACACCATATATTTT. Protein sequence: CASSFLALGEDTIYF. J is TRBJ1-3 and V is TRBV28; D not certain. This CDR3 spans 15 amino acids. CDR1 is MDHEN, CDR2 SYDVKM, per germline. V dropped 3 bases and J dropped 8 bases, with 17 bases sitting between them.

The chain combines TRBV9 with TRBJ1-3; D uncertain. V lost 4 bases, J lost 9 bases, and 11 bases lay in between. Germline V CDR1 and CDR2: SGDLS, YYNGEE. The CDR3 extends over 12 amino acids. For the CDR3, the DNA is TGTGCCAGCAGCCCCCTGGGTTCCACCATATATTTT. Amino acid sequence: CASSPLGSTIYF.

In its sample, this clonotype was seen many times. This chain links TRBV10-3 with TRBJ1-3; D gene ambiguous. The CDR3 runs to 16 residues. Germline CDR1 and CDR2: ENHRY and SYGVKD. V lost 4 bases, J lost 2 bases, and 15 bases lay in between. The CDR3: CAISAYPPETGNTIYF. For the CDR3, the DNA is TGTGCCATCAGTGCCTATCCCCCCGAGACTGGAAACACCATATATTTT.

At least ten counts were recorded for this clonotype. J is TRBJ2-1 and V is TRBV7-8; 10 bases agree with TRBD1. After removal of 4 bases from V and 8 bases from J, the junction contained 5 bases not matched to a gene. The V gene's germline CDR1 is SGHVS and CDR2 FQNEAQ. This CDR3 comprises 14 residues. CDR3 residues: CASSSTGGVDEQFF. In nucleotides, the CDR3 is TGTGCCAGCAGCTCGACAGGGGGCGTGGATGAGCAGTTCTTC.

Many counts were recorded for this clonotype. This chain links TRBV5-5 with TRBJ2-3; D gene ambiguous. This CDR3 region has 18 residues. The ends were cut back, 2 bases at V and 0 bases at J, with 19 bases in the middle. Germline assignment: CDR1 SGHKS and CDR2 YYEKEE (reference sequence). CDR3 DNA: TGTGCCAGCAGCTTATTGTCCGGTTTCTGGGCTAGCACAGATACGCAGTATTTT. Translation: CASSLLSGFWASTDTQYF.

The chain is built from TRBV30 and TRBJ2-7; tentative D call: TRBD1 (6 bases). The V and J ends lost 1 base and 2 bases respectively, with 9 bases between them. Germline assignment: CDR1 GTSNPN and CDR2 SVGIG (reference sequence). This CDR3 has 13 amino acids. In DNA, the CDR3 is TGTGCCTGGAGTGAAGACAGGCCCTACGAGCAGTACTTC. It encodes CAWSEDRPYEQYF. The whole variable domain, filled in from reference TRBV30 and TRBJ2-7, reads SQTIHQWPATLVQPVGSPLSLECTVEGTSNPNLYWYRQAAGRGLQLLFYSVGIGQISSEVPQNLSASRPQDRQFILSSKKLLLSDSGFYLCAWSEDRPYEQYFGPGTRLTVT.

Here the CDR3 DNA reads TGTGCCATCAGTGAATCTAGCGGGAGCTCCTACGAGCAGTACTTC. Amino acid sequence: CAISESSGSSYEQYF. This chain connects TRBV10-3 to TRBJ2-7, with TRBD2 matching over 10 bases. V shed 3 bases and J 0 bases; nucleotides not matched to a gene: 2. The CDR3 has 15 residues. CDR1 is ENHRY, CDR2 SYGVKD, per germline.

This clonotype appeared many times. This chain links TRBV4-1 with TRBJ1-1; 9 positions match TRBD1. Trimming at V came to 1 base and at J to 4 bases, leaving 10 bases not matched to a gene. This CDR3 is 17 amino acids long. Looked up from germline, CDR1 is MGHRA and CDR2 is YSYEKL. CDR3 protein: CASSQGRYRGRVTEAFF. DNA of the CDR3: TGCGCCAGCAGCCAAGGGAGGTACAGGGGGCGCGTCACTGAAGCTTTCTTT.

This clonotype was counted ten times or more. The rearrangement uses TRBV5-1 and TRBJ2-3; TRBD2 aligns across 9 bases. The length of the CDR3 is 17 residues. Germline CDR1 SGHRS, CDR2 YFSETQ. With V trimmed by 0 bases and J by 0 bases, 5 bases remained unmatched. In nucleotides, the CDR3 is TGCGCCAGCAGCTTGGTGTTAGCGGGAGTCAGCACAGATACGCAGTATTTT. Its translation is CASSLVLAGVSTDTQYF.

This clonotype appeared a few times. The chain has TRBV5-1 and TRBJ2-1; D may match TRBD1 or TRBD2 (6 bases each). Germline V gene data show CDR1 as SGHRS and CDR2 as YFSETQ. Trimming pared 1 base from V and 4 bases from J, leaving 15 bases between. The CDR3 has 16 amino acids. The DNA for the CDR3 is TGCGCCAGCAGCTTGTCGTGGGGGGCTGGGTACAATGAGCAGTTCTTC. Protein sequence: CASSLSWGAGYNEQFF.

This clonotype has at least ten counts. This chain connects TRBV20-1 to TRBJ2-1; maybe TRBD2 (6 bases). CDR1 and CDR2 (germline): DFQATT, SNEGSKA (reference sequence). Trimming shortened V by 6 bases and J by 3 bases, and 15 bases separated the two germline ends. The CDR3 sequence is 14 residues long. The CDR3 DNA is TGCAGTGCCGAACCACTAGCTTACTACAATGAGCAGTTCTTC. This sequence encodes CSAEPLAYYNEQFF.

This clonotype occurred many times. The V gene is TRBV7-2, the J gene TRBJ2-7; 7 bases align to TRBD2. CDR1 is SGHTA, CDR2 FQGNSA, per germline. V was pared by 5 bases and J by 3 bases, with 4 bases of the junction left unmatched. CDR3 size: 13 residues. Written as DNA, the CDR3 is TGTGCCAGCAGCCCGGGGAGGGGCTACGAGCAGTACTTC. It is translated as CASSPGRGYEQYF.

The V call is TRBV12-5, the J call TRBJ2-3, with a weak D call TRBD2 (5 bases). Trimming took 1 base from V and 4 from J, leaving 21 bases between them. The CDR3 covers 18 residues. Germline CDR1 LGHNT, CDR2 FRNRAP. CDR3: CASGLAWVGGAYPDTQYF. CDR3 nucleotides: TGTGCTAGTGGTTTGGCCTGGGTTGGAGGTGCCTACCCAGATACGCAGTATTTT.

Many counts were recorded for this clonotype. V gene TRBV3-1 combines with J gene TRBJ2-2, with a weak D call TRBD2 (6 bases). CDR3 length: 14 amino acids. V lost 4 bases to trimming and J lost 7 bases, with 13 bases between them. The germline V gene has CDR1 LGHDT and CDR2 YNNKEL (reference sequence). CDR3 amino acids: CASSRVEGGGELFF. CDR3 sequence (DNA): TGTGCCAGCAGCCGCGTGGAGGGAGGCGGGGAGCTGTTTTTT.

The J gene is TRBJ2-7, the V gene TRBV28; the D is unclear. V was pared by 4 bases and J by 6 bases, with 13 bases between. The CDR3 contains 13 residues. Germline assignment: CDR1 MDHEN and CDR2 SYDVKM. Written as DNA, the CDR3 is TGTGCCAGCAGTTCCCCGGGCAGGACCGAGCAGTACTTC. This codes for CASSSPGRTEQYF.

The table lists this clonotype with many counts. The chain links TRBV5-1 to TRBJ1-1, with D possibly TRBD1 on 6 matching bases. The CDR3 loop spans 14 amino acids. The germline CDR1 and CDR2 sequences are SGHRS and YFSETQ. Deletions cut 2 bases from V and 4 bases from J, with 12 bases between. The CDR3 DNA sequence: TGCGCCAGCAGCTTCAGGGGAGTAGGCACTGAAGCTTTCTTT. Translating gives CASSFRGVGTEAFF.

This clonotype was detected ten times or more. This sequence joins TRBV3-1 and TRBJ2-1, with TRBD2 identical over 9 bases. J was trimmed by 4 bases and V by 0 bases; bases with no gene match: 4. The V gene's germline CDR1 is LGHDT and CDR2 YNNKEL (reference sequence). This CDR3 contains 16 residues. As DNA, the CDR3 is TGTGCCAGCAGCCAAGAACCAGCGGGGGGTTACAATGAGCAGTTCTTC. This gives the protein CASSQEPAGGYNEQFF.

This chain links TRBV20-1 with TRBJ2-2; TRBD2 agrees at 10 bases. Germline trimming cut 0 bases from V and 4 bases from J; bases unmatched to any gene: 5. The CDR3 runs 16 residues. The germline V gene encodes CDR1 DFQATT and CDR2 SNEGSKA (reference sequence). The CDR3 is CSARDGTSASTGELFF. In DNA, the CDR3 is TGCAGTGCTAGAGATGGGACTAGCGCGTCCACCGGGGAGCTGTTTTTT.

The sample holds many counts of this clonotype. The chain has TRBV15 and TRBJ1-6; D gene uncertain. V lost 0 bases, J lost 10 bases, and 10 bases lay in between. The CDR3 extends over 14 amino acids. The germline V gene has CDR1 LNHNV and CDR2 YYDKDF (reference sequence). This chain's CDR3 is CATSRERVPSPLHF. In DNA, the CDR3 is TGTGCCACCAGCAGAGAAAGGGTGCCATCACCCCTCCACTTT.

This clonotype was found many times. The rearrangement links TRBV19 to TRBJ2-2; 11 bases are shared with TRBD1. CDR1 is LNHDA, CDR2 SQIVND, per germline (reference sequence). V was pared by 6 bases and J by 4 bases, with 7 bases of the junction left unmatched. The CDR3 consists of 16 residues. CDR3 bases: TGTGCCAGTAGAAATGGACAGGGGGCGATCACCGGGGAGCTGTTTTTT. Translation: CASRNGQGAITGELFF.

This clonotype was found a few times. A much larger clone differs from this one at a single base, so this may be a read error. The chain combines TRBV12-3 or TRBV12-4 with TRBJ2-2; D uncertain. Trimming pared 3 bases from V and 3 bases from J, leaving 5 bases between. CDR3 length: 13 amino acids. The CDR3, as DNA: TGTGCCAGCAGTTTTCTCTACACCGGGGAGCTGTTTTTT. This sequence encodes CASSFLYTGELFF.

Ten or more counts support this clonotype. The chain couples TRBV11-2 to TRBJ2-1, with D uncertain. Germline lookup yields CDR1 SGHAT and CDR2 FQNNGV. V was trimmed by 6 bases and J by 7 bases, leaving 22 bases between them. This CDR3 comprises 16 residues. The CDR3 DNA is TGTGCCAGCAGAACTTCCGGCCGTTTACGGCGGAATGAGCAGTTCTTC. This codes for CASRTSGRLRRNEQFF.

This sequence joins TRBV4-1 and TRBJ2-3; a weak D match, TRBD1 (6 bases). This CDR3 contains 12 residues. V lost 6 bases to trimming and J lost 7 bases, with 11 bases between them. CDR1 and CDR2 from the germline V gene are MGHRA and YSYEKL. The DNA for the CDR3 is TGCGCCAGCAGGGACTGGGGGCATACGCAGTATTTT. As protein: CASRDWGHTQYF.

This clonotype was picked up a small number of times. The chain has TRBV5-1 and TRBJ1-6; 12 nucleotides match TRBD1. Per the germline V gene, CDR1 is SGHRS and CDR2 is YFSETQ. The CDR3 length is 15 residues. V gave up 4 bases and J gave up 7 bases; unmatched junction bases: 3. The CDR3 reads CASSRDRGPNSPLHF. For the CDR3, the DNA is TGCGCCAGCAGCCGGGACAGGGGGCCCAATTCACCCCTCCACTTT.

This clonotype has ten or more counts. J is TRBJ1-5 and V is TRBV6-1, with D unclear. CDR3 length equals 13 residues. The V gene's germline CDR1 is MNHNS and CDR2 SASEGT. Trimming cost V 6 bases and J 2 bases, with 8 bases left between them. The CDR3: CASRERGNQPQHF. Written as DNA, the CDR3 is TGTGCCAGCAGGGAAAGGGGCAATCAGCCCCAGCATTTT.